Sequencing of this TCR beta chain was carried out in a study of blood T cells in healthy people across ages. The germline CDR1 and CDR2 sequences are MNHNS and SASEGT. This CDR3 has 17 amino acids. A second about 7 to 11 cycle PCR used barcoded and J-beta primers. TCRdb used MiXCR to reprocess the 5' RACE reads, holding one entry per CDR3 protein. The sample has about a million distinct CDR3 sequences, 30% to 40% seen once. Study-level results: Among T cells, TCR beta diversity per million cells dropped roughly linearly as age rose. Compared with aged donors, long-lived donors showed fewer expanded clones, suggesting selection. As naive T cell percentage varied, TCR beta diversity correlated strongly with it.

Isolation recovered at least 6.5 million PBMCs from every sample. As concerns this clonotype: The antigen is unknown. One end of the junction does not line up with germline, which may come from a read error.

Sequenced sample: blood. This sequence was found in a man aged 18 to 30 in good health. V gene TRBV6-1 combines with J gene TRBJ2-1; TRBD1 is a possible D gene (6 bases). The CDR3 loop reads CASSPPLGAASYNGQFF. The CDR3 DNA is TGTGCCAGCAGTCCCCCCTTGGGGGCTGCTTCCTACAATGGGCAGTTCTTC.